Shown below are 5 T cell receptor beta chains from a single sample sequenced in a study of blood T cell repertoires in COVID-19. TCRdb's copy holds only in-frame clones and misses some; the assay was immunoSEQ multiplex PCR. Altogether some 400,000 clones are present, approximately 87% being singletons, with the ten largest covering roughly 10%. The sample consisted of peripheral blood. Every receptor here comes from a woman in her 30s with COVID-19, enrolled during active disease.

The V gene is TRBV9, the J gene TRBJ2-1; TRBD2 matches at 11 bases. Trimming took 4 bases from V and 2 from J; bases not matched to a gene: 17. Germline V gives CDR1 SGDLS, CDR2 YYNGEE. This CDR3 has 20 amino acids. CDR3 amino acids: CASSPEETELAGGPYNEQFF. The CDR3 DNA follows: TGTGCCAGCAGCCCGGAGGAGACGGAGCTAGCGGGAGGACCCTACAATGAGCAGTTCTTC.

The chain uses TRBV7-2 and TRBJ1-5; D is ambiguous. The V gene's germline CDR1 is SGHTA and CDR2 FQGNSA. Trimming removed 3 bases from V and 1 base from J, with 10 bases in between. This CDR3 is built from 15 residues. CDR3 DNA: TGTGCCAGCAGCTTCTCCGGGAAAAGCAATCAGCCCCAGCATTTT. Its translation: CASSFSGKSNQPQHF.

J is TRBJ1-5 and V is TRBV19, with TRBD1 identical over 8 bases. This CDR3 contains 15 residues. V lost 8 bases and J lost 2; bases outside the gene matches: 8. Per the germline V gene, CDR1 is LNHDA and CDR2 is SQIVND (reference sequence). This CDR3 is CASGNQGAGNQPQHF. The CDR3, as DNA: TGTGCCAGTGGTAACCAGGGGGCCGGCAATCAGCCCCAGCATTTT.

The chain joins TRBV28 to TRBJ2-3, with TRBD1 as a possible D gene (5 bases). The CDR3 has 16 amino acids. Trimming removed 4 bases at V and 2 bases at J, with 16 bases between. CDR1 and CDR2 (germline): MDHEN, SYDVKM. CDR3 region: CASSYRTVDFTDTQYF. CDR3 in DNA: TGTGCCAGCAGTTACAGGACCGTTGATTTCACAGATACGCAGTATTTT.

The chain uses TRBV6-1 and TRBJ2-2; TRBD2 might be the D (6 bases). V was shortened by 3 bases and J by 3 bases, with 11 bases between the two germline ends. This CDR3 spans 15 amino acids. Per germline, CDR1 MNHNS and CDR2 SASEGT. The CDR3 spells CASSEKVADTGELFF. CDR3 in DNA: TGTGCCAGCAGTGAGAAGGTAGCGGACACCGGGGAGCTGTTTTTT.